These T cell receptor beta chains were read from a single sample in a study of molecular identifiers for immune sequencing clone quantification. MiXCR was run by TCRdb on the PCR reads, yielding one entry per CDR3 protein. The table has about 640,000 distinct CDR3 sequences, 15% to 20% seen once. Material: naive CD8+ T cells from blood, with Jurkat cell RNA spiked in. The receptors were sampled from a human donor in good health. Some libraries in this study had Jurkat cell RNA spiked in. CDR3s include the opening cysteine and the closing phenylalanine or tryptophan. A D gene is named only where the DNA matches it firmly. The listing skips clone size in some rows; elsewhere it reads once, few, many or a size class.

size,D,V,J,DNA,CDR3
many,TRBD2,TRBV7-8,TRBJ2-1,TGTGCCAGCGGGGGGACTAGCCCTGAGCAGTTCTTC,CASGGTSPEQFF
many,.,TRBV7-3,TRBJ2-3,TGTGCCAGCAGTTTGGAGACGAGCACAGATACGCAGTATTTT,CASSLETSTDTQYF
many,TRBD1,TRBV6-5,TRBJ1-1,TGTGCCAGCAGTTTTGGGGCAGGGGGCCTCGCTGAAGCTTTCTTT,CASSFGAGGLAEAFF
few,.,TRBV29-1,TRBJ1-4,TGCAGCGTTGAATTTGGTGACCAGATGGAACTGTTTTTT,CSVEFGDQMELFF
.,.,TRBV2,TRBJ2-7,TGTGCCAGCAGAGCTACAACGAACACCCTCTACGAGCAGTACTTC,CASRATTNTLYEQYF
once,.,TRBV10-1,TRBJ2-2,TGCGCCAGCAGTGAGGGGAACGGGGGCGAACACCGGGGAGCTGTTTTT,CASSEGNGGEHRGAVF
many,TRBD2,TRBV11-2,TRBJ2-5,TGTGCCAGCAGCTTACCACCAATTGGACTAGCGGGGCAAGAGACCCAGTACTTC,CASSLPPIGLAGQETQYF
.,.,TRBV24-1,TRBJ2-2,TGTGCCACCAGTGATCGAAACACCGGGGAGCTGTTTTTT,CATSDRNTGELFF
many,.,TRBV7-2,TRBJ2-1,TGTGCCAGCAGCTTCCGGGACTCCTCCTACAATGAGCAGTTCTTC,CASSFRDSSYNEQFF
many,TRBD2,TRBV20-1,TRBJ2-7,TGCAGTGCTCCGGGACTAGCGAGAGAGCAGTACTTC,CSAPGLAREQYF
.,.,TRBV27,TRBJ2-6,TGTGCCAGCAGTGACCTACTGAGCTCTGGGGCCAACGTCCTGACTTTC,CASSDLLSSGANVLTF
many,.,TRBV28,TRBJ2-7,TGTGCCAGCAGTCCCTATGAGCAGGGGAGCGACGAGCAGTACTTC,CASSPYEQGSDEQYF
many,.,TRBV21-1,TRBJ1-5,TGTGCCAGCAGCAAAGACAGGGCTACAAGGAAGCCCCAGCATTTT,CASSKDRATRKPQHF
.,.,TRBV6-2/TRBV6-3,TRBJ2-7,TGTGCCAGCAGCTACCTCGTAGGGTTTGATAGAGAGCAGTTCGACGAGCAGTACTTC,CASSYLVGFDREQFDEQYF